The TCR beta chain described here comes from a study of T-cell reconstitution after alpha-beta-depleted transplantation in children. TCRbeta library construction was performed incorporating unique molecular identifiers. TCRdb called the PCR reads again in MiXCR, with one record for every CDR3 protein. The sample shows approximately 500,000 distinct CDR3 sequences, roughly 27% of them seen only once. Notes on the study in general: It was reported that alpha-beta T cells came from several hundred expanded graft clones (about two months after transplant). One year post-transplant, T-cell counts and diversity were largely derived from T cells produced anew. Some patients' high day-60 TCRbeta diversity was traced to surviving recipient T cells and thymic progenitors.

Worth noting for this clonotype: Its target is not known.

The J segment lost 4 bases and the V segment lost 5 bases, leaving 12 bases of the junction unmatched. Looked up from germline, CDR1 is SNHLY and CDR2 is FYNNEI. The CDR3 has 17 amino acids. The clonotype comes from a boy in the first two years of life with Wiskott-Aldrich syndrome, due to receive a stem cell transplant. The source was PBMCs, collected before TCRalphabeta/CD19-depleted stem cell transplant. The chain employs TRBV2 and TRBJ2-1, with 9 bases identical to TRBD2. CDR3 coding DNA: TGTGCCAGCAGTCTCCCCCCCAGAGCGGGAGGATACAATGAGCAGTTCTTC. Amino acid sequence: CASSLPPRAGGYNEQFF.